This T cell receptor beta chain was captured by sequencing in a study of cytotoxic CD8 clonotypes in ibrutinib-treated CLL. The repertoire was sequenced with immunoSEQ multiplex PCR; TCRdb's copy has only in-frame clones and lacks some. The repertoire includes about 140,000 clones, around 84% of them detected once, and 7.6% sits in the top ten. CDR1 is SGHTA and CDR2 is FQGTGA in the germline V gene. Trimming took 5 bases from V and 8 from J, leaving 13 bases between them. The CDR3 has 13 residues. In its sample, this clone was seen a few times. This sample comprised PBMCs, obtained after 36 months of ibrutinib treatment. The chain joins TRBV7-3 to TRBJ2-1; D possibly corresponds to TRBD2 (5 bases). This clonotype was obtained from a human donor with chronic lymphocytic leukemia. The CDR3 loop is CASSRNPGYEQFF. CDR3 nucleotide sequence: TGTGCCAGCAGCCGTAATCCGGGATATGAGCAGTTCTTC.